This T cell receptor beta chain was captured by sequencing in a study of human T cells and chemical hapten exposure. Study-level background: Sensitization was performed using 2% DPC on a 2 cm by 2 cm upper inner arm skin site.

The V segment lost 4 bases and the J segment 2 bases; nucleotides outside the gene matches: 0. This CDR3 has 13 amino acids. The V gene's germline CDR1 is MNHEY and CDR2 SMNVEV (reference sequence). Time point here: pre-sensitization, week 0. Specified treatment: therapeutic diphenylcyclopropenone sensitization with weekly scalp DPC. This clonotype occurred many times. What it binds is unknown. TCRdb reprocessed the RACE reads via MiXCR and lists one record per CDR3 protein. Of 250,000 or so distinct CDR3 sequences in the sample, roughly 8% were seen once. Overall study results and limits: Healthy individuals' immune responses may differ from those of donors, who had alopecia.

The chain recombines TRBV27 with TRBJ2-5; TRBD2 agrees at 8 bases. The sample here was whole blood, taken in connection with sensitization to the hapten diphenylcyclopropenone (DPC). This clonotype was obtained from a man younger than 35 with alopecia areata. Some clones in this sample may be carry-over from other donors' samples. CDR3 in DNA: TGTGCCAGCAGTTCTAGCGGGCAAGAGACCCAGTACTTC. It codes for CASSSSGQETQYF.